The clone carrying this T cell receptor beta chain was picked up one time. V gave up 6 bases and J gave up 6 bases, with 8 bases separating them. Germline CDR1 LGHDT, CDR2 YNNKEL (reference sequence). The CDR3 totals 11 residues. With a J-beta primer mix and a sample-barcoded 5' primer, a second PCR ran about 6 to 11 cycles. TCRdb processed the 5' RACE reads anew with MiXCR; each CDR3 protein has one entry. The sample records hundreds of thousands of distinct CDR3 sequences, more than 25% being singletons. This entry is derived from a study of blood T cells in healthy people across ages. This sequence originates from a woman older than 75 in good health. The chain uses TRBV3-1 and TRBJ1-1; D remains unclear. The sample was blood. In nucleotides, the CDR3 is TGTGCCAGCAGTGTTCTATCTGAAGCTTTCTTT. This sequence encodes CASSVLSEAFF.